This TCR beta chain appears in the sequencing data of a study of human T cells and chemical hapten exposure. Looking at the study overall: Upper back patch tests used 0.01% DPC, scored after 6 days. Whole-study findings and limits: The number of TCRs over 1 in 1000 frequency stayed unchanged after DPC. Alopecia in all donors means immunity may differ from healthy individuals.

The V end was cut by 4 bases, the J end by 0 bases, with 15 bases between. The CDR3 totals 16 residues. Per the germline V gene, CDR1 is MNHEY and CDR2 is SMNVEV (reference sequence). This clonotype has more than one count but fewer than ten. Its specificity is unknown. Time point here: pre-sensitization, week 0. As for treatment: therapeutic diphenylcyclopropenone sensitization with weekly scalp DPC. TCRdb ran MiXCR on the RACE reads and lists one entry per CDR3 protein. In the table there are over 70,000 distinct CDR3 sequences, 13% to 15% of which are singletons. The TCR was taken from a woman in her forties or fifties with alopecia areata. Some clones in this sample may be carry-over from other donors' samples. This material consisted of whole blood, taken in connection with sensitization to the hapten diphenylcyclopropenone (DPC). The chain is built from TRBV27 and TRBJ1-1; tentative D call: TRBD1 (6 bases). The CDR3 DNA reads as TGTGCCAGCAGTTCGACTCCCGGGACAATGAACACTGAAGCTTTCTTT. This gives the protein CASSSTPGTMNTEAFF.